This T cell receptor beta chain was profiled in a study of T cell clonotyping in hematopoietic cell transplantation (dated by TCRdb to about 2021). Background for the entire study: A total of 130 or so blood samples were collected in the study from approximately 32 consecutive transplant recipients and their related donors. Recruitment of patients ran from 2015 to early 2017, and follow-up continued until late 2020 or until death.

The junction shows trimming of 1 base on V and 12 bases on J, and the gene matches do not reach 9 bases of it. CDR1 and CDR2, looked up from the germline V gene (reference sequence), are MNHEY and SMNVEV. The CDR3, from cysteine to phenylalanine, totals 13 residues. CDR3 DNA only is kept here, 39 bases in frame from base 1. The immunoSEQ assay, a bias-controlled multiplex PCR using V- and J-specific primers, was used to amplify TCR beta CDR3 regions from genomic DNA. In a second PCR step, a proprietary barcode and Illumina adapter sequences were attached to the CDR3 amplicons. CDR3 libraries were sequenced on an Illumina MiSeq instrument. The original pipeline was this. Export and quality control were done with immunoSEQ Analyzer 3.0, while downstream analyses used R Bioconductor and Immunarch. Repertoire metrics were calculated using only productive rearrangements within the normalized downsampled data set. In the normalized cohort, clonotypes with more than 5 templates were defined as pathologically expanded. The Inverse Simpson Index was used to measure repertoire diversity. CMV-specificity analyses were carried out on the non-normalized data set to capture all clonotypes. What TCRdb holds here is the immuneACCESS table cut down to in-frame rearrangements. Part of the clones is not present; checked against another copy, under half of the missing clones reflect an unresolved V gene, and the others are unexplained. From that table come the V and J calls and clone size; the DNA was used to work out D and trimming. In this sample the table shows some 17,000 clones, roughly 70% of which occur a single time. Around 9.9% of the sample comes from the top ten.

Blood samples for TCR beta sequencing were given by related transplant donors. Using Nuclei Lysis Solution, genomic DNA was extracted from unfractionated peripheral blood mononuclear cells that were either fresh or cryopreserved. Findings and caveats that apply to the study as a whole: The sample size was limited, and CD4 and CD8 repertoire contributions could not be separated because cells were not sorted. Just a small fraction of recipient repertoires overlapped with donor repertoires, and more than 95% appeared de novo at the given depth. A decrease in recipient TCR diversity was observed after transplant, and a progressive increase in pathologically expanded clonotypes was seen from day 30 to day 180. Broader posttransplant TCR repertoire diversity was predicted by donor and pretransplant recipient Inverse Simpson Index values.

In the case of this clone: No antigen is known for it. No much larger clone is present one base from it, and per-base qualities are unavailable.

Material: peripheral blood mononuclear cells. Recombination connected TRBV27 to TRBJ2-7; the junction holds 7 bases that match TRBD1. This sequence originates from a woman aged 55-69 years in good health. Some clones in this sample may be carry-over from other donors' samples. This receptor carries the CDR3 CASSLYGTAPGYF. The DNA is TGTGCCAGCAGTTTATATGGGACAGCTCCGGGGTACTTC.